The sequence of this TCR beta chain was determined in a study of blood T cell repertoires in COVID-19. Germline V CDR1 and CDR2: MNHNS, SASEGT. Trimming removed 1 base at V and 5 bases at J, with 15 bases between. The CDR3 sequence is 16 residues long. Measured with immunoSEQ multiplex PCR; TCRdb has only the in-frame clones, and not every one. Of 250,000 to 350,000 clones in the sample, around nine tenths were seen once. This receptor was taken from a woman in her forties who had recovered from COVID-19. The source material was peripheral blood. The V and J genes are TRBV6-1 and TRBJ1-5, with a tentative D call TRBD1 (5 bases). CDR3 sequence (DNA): TGTGCCAGCAGTGAAGGGAGGGGACTCAGCTATCAGCCCCAGCATTTT. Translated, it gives CASSEGRGLSYQPQHF.